This T cell receptor beta chain was recovered during a study of beta chain features in type 1 diabetes. Study-level findings and limits: Type 1 diabetes patients showed a moderate but significant shortening of TCRB CDR3s in all four CD4+ subsets. Sequencing from cDNA could over-represent high-TCR-expressing cells. For type 1 diabetes patients, VDJ junctions showed fewer insertions and more deletions. Relative to healthy donors, patients appeared to have naive, central memory and Treg TCRB repertoires that were more similar.

In the case of this clone: Antigen unknown.

This CDR3 is built from 14 residues. In germline, CDR1 is SNHLY, CDR2 FYNNEI. Trimming stripped 6 bases from V and 0 bases from J, with 11 bases between. A CD45RO/CCR7/CD25/CD127/CD95/CD27 panel sorted naive, central memory, regulatory and stem cell-like memory CD4+ cells. Sequencing targeted expressed TCRB transcripts, as all isolated RNA had been reverse transcribed. Sequencing used immunoSEQ multiplex PCR; TCRdb keeps in-frame clones, though not all of them. This sample has 25,000 to 30,000 clones, with 65% found just once. The TCR originated in a woman aged 25 to 39 with type 1 diabetes. The chain links TRBV2 to TRBJ1-1, with D unclear. Sequenced input: Tregs from blood. The CDR3: CASRENRMNTEAFF. DNA of the CDR3: TGTGCCAGCAGAGAGAACAGAATGAACACTGAAGCTTTCTTT.